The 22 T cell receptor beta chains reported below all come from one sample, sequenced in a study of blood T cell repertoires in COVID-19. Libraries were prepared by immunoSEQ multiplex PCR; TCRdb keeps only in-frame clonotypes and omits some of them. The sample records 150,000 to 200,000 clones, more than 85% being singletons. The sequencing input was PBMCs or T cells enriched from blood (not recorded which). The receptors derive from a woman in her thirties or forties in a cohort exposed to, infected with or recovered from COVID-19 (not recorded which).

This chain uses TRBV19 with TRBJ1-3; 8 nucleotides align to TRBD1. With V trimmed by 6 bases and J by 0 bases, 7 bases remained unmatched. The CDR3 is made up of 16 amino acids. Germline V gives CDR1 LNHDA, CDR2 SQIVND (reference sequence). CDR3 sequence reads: CASRDLTGVSGNTIYF. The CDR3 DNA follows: TGTGCCAGTAGGGACCTGACAGGGGTCTCTGGAAACACCATATATTTT.

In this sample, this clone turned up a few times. The DNA for the CDR3 is TGTGCCAGCAGCCAAGACGTAACAGTTTCACCCCTCCACTTT. This encodes CASSQDVTVSPLHF. The chain links TRBV4-2 to TRBJ1-6; the D is unclear. The CDR3 sequence is 14 residues long. Germline loops: CDR1 LGHNA, CDR2 YNFKEQ. Trimming cost V 0 bases and J 9 bases, with 9 bases left between them.

CDR3 DNA: TGTGCCAGCAGCTTGGCCCTTTCCGGACACTTGAACACTGAAGCTTTCTTT. Its protein is CASSLALSGHLNTEAFF. V is TRBV5-6 and J is TRBJ1-1, with a tentative D call TRBD1 (5 bases). CDR3 size: 17 residues. Trimming took 0 bases from V and 0 from J, leaving 15 bases between them. Germline loops: CDR1 SGHDT, CDR2 YYEEEE.

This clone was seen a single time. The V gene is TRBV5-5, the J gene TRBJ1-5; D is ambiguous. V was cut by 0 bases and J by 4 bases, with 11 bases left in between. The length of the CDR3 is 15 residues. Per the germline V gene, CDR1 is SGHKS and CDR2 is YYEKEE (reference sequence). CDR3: CASSLGSRLNQPQHF. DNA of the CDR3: TGTGCCAGCAGCTTGGGAAGTAGACTTAATCAGCCCCAGCATTTT.

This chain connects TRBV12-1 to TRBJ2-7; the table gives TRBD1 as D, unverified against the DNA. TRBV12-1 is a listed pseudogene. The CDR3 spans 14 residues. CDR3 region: CASSFGDSSYEQYF. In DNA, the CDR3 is TGTGCCAGCAGCTTTGGGGACAGCTCCTACGAGCAGTACTTC.

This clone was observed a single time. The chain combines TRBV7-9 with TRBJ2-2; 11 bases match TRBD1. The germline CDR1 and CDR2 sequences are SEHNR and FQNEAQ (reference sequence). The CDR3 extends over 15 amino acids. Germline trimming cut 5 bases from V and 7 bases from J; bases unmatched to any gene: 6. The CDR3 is CASSGGQGANGELFF. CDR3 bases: TGTGCCAGCAGCGGCGGACAGGGGGCTAACGGGGAGCTGTTTTTT.

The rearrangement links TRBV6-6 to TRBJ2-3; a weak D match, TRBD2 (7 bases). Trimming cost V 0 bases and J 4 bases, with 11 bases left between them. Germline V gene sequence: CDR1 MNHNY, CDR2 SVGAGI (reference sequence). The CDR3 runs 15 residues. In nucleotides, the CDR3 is TGTGCCAGCAGTTACTCGGGGGGGGCGGCAGATACGCAGTATTTT. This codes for CASSYSGGAADTQYF.

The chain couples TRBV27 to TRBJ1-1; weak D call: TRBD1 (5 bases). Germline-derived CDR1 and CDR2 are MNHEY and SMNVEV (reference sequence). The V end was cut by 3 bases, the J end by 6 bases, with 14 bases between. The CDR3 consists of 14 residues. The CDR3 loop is CASSFRAGGAEAFF. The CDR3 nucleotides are TGTGCCAGCAGTTTCAGGGCGGGAGGCGCTGAAGCTTTCTTT.

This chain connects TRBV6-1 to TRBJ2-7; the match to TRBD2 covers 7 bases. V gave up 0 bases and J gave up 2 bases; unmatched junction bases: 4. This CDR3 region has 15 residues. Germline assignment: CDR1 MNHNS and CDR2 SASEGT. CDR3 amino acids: CASSEAAGRAYEQYF. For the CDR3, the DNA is TGTGCCAGCAGTGAAGCCGCAGGGAGGGCCTACGAGCAGTACTTC.

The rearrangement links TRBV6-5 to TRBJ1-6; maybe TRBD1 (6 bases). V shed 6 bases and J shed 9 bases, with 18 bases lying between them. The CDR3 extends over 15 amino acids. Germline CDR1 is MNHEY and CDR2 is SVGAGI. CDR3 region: CASRSSGTMGSPLHF. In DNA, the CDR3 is TGTGCCAGCAGATCTTCAGGGACAATGGGTTCACCCCTCCACTTT.

In DNA form, the CDR3 reads TGTGCCAGCAGCAAAGTAAGGACAGAAAATGAAAAACTGTTTTTT. Translated: CASSKVRTENEKLFF. This sequence joins TRBV21-1 and TRBJ1-4; TRBD1, the D gene given by the table, was not confirmed from the DNA. TRBV21-1 is listed as a pseudogene. This CDR3 comprises 15 residues.

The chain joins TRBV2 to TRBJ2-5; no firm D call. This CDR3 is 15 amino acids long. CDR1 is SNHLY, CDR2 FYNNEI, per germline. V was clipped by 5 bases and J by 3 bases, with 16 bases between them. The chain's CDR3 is CASSKNPGAKETQYF. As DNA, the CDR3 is TGTGCCAGCAGTAAAAACCCGGGTGCCAAAGAGACCCAGTACTTC.

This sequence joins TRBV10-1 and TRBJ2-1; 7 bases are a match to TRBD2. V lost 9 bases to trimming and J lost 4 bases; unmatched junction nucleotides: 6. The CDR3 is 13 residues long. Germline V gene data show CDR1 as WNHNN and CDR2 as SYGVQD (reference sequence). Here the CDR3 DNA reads TGCGCCAGTTCCGGGACTATTTACAATGAGCAGTTCTTC. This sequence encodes CASSGTIYNEQFF.

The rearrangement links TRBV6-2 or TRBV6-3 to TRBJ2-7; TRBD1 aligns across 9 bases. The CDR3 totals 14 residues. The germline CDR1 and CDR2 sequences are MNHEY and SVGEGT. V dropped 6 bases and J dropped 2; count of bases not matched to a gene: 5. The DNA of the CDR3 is TGTGCCAGCAGCGGGACAGGGCTTACCTACGAGCAGTACTTC. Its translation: CASSGTGLTYEQYF.

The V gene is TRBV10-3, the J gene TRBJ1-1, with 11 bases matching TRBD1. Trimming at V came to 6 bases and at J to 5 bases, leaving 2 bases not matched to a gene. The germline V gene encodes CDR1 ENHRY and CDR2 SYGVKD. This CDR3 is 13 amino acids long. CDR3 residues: CAIRGQGGTEAFF. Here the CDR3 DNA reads TGTGCCATCAGGGGACAGGGGGGAACTGAAGCTTTCTTT.

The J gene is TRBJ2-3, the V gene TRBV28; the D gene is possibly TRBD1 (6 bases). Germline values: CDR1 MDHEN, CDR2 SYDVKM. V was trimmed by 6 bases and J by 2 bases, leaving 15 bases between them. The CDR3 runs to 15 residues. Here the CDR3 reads CASREYREITDTQYF. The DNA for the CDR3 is TGTGCCAGCAGAGAATACAGGGAGATCACAGATACGCAGTATTTT.

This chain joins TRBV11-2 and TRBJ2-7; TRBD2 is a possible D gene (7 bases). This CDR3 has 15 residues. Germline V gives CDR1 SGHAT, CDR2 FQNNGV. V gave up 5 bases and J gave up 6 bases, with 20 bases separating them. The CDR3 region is CASSGGRTRISEQYF. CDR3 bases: TGTGCCAGCAGCGGGGGGCGGACTAGAATCTCCGAGCAGTACTTC.

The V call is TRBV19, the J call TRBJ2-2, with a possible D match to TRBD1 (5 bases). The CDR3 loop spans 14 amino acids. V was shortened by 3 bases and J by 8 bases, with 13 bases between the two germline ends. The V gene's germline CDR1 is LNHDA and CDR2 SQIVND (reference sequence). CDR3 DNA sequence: TGTGCCAGTAGTATGGGGCTAATATCAGGGGAGCTGTTTTTT. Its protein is CASSMGLISGELFF.

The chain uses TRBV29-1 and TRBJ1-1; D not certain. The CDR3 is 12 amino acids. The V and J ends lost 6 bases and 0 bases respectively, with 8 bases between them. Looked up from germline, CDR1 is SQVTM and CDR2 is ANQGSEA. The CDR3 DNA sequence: TGCAGCGTGGTCCAGGTGAACACTGAAGCTTTCTTT. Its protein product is CSVVQVNTEAFF.

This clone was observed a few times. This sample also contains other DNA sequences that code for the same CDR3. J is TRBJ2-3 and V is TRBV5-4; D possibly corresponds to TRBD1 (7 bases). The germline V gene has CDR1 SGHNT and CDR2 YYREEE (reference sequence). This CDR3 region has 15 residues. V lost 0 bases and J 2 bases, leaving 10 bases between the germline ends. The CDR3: CASSLDRGLTDTQYF. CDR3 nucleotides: TGTGCCAGCAGCTTGGACAGGGGACTCACAGATACGCAGTATTTT.

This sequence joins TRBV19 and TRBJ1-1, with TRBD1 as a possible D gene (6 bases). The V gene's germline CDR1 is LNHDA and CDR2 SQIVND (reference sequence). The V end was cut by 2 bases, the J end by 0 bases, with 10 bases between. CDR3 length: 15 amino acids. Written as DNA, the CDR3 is TGTGCCAGTAGTATATGGCACAGGGTGAACACTGAAGCTTTCTTT. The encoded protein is CASSIWHRVNTEAFF.

In nucleotides, the CDR3 is TGCGCCAGCAGCTTGGCGGACAGGGGCATCACAGATACGCAGTATTTT. It encodes CASSLADRGITDTQYF. The chain combines TRBV5-1 with TRBJ2-3; 9 bases align to TRBD1. Germline V lookup: CDR1 SGHRS, CDR2 YFSETQ. The CDR3 loop spans 16 amino acids. The ends lost 0 bases at V and 2 bases at J; junction bases unmatched: 4.